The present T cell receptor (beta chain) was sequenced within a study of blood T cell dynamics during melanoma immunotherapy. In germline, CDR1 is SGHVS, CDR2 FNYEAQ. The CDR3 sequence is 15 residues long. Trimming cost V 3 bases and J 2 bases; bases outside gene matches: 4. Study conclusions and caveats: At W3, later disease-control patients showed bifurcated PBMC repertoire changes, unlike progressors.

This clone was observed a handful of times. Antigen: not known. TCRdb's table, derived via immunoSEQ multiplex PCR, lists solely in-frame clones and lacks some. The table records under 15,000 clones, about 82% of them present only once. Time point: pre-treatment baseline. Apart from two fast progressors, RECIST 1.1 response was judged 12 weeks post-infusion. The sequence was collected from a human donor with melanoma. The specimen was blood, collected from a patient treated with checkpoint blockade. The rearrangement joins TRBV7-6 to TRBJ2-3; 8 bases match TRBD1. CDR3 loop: CASSLTGVNTDTQYF. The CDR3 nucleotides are TGTGCCAGCAGCTTGACAGGGGTTAACACAGATACGCAGTATTTT.